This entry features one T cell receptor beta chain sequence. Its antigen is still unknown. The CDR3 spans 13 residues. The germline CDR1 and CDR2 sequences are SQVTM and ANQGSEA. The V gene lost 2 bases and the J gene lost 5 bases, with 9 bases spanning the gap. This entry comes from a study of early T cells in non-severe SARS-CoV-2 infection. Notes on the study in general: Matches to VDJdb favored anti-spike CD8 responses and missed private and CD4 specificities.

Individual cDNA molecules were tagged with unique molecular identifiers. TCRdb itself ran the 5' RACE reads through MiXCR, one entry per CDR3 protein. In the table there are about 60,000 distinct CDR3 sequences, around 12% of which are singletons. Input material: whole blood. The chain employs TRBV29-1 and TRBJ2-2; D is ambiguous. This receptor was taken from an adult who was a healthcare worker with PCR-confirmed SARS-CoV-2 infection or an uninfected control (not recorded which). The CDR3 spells CSVEIVGTGELFF. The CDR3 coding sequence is TGCAGCGTTGAAATCGTGGGTACCGGGGAGCTGTTTTTT.